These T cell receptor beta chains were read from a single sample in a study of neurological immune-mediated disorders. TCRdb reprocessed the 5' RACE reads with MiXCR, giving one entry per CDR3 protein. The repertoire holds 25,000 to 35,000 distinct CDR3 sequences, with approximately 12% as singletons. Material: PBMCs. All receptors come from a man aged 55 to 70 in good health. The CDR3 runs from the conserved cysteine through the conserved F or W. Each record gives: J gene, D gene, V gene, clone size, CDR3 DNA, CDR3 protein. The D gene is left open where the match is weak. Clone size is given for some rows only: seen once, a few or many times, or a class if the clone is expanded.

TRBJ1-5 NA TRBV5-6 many TGTGCCAGCAGCACCATCCGGGACAGCAATCAGCCCCAGCATTTT CASSTIRDSNQPQHF
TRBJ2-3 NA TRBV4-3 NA TGCGCCAGCAGCCAAGACCTCAGTGCTGATACGCAGTATTTT CASSQDLSADTQYF
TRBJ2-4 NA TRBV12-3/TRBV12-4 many TGTGCCAGCAGCTATCACCCGGGAGTTGTTAGTGGAGCCAAAAACATTCAGTACTTC CASSYHPGVVSGAKNIQYF
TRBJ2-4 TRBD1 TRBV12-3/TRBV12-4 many TGTGCCAGCAGTTTGGGAGACAGGGGAGCCAAAAACATTCAGTACTTC CASSLGDRGAKNIQYF
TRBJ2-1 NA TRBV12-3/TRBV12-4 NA TGTGCCAGCAGTTTAAGGGGCTCCTACAATGAGCAGTTCTTC CASSLRGSYNEQFF
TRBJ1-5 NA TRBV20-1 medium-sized TGCAGTGCTAGCGCGGACGGAAGAAATCAGCCCCAGCATTTT CSASADGRNQPQHF
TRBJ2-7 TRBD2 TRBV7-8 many TGTGCCAGCAGCTTAGGACTAGCGGGTTACTACGAGCAGTACTTC CASSLGLAGYYEQYF
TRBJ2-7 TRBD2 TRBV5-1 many TGCGCCAGCAGCTTTCGGACTAGCGGGAGAGGGTCCTCCTACGAGCAGTACTTC CASSFRTSGRGSSYEQYF
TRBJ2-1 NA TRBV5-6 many TGTGCCAGCAGTTATACAGGGTGGAATGAGCAGTTCTTC CASSYTGWNEQFF
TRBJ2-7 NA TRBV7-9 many TGTGCCAGCAGCCCTTCTAGGAACGAGCAGTACTTC CASSPSRNEQYF
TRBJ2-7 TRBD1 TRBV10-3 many TGTGCCATCAGTGGGGACAGTTCCTACGAGCAGTACTTC CAISGDSSYEQYF
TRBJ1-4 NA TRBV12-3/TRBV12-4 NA TGTGCCAGCAGATCCTCGGGGGGGGGCCCTGAAAAACTGTTTTTT CASRSSGGGPEKLFF
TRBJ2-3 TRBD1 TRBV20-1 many TGCAGTGCTAGGACAGGGGGCACAGATACGCAGTATTTT CSARTGGTDTQYF
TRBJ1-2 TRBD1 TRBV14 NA TGTTCCAGCAGCCGAGGACAGGCGCTTGTCTACACCTTC CSSSRGQALVYTF
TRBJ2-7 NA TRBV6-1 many TGTGCCAGCAGTGAAGGGACCCACGAGCAGTACTTC CASSEGTHEQYF
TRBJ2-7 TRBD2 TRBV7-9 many TGTGCCAGCAGCAGTGGACTAGCGGGAGGCTACGAGCAGTACTTC CASSSGLAGGYEQYF
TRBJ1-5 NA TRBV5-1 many TGCGCCAGCAGCACAGATGGGGGCAATCAGCCCCAGCATTTT CASSTDGGNQPQHF
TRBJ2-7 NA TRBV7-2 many TGTGCCAGCAGCTTAGTGTTTCAAGGTCGGAGCTCCTACGAGCAGTACTTC CASSLVFQGRSSYEQYF
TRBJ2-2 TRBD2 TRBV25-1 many TGTGCCAGCAGTGGGGGGGGTTCCGCAGCCGGGGAGCTGTTTTTT CASSGGGSAAGELFF
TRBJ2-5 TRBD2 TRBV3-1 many TGTGCCAGCAGCCAACTACTGGGGGTCGGCGGGAGGGCCGGGAAGACCCAGTACTTC CASSQLLGVGGRAGKTQYF
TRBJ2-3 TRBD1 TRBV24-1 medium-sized TGTGCCACCGGCCCAGGGGGCGTAGATACGCAGTATTTT CATGPGGVDTQYF
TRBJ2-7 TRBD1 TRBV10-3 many TGTGCCATCAAATCTCACACCGGGACAGGGAGGGACGAGCAGTACTTC CAIKSHTGTGRDEQYF
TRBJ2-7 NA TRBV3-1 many TGTGCCAGCAGCCAAACATATTACGAGCAGTACTTC CASSQTYYEQYF
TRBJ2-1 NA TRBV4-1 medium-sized TGCGCCAGCAGCCAACAAGACCGGGACGGCTACAATGAGCAGTTCTTC CASSQQDRDGYNEQFF
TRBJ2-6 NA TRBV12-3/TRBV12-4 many TGTGCCAGCTCGCCGCGGAGGTTCTCTGGGGCCAACGTCCTGACTTTC CASSPRRFSGANVLTF
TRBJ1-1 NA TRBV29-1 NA TGCAGCGTTGAAGATCTAGGTGGGTCTGAAGCTTTCTTT CSVEDLGGSEAFF
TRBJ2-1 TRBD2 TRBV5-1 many TGCGCCAGCAGCTTCCTAGCGGGAGACAATGAGCAGTTCTTC CASSFLAGDNEQFF
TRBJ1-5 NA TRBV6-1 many TGTGCCAGCAGTGAAGCGGACGGCTTGATCGGCTCGTATCAGCCCCAGCATTTT CASSEADGLIGSYQPQHF
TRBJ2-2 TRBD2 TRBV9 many TGTGCCAGCAGCGTCCTACCCGGGACTAGCGGGAGGGCCAGCACCGGGGAGCTGTTTTTT CASSVLPGTSGRASTGELFF
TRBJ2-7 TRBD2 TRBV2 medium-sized TGTGCCACCTATAGCGGGGACCGCGTCGAGCAGTACTTC CATYSGDRVEQYF
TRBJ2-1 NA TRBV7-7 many TGTGCTAGCAGCTTAGACAGGTGGAATGAGCAGTTCTTC CASSLDRWNEQFF
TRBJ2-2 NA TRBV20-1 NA TGCAGTGCCTTCGTGGGGGCCGGGGAGCTGTTTTTT CSAFVGAGELFF
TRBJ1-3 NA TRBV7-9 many TGTGCCAGCCTCGACAGGTCCTCTGGAAACACCATATATTTT CASLDRSSGNTIYF
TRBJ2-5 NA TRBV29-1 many TGCAGCGTGGAAACTCAAGAGACCCAGTACTTC CSVETQETQYF
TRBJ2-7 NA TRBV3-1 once TGTGGCAGCAGCCGGAGTAGTGGGGGAAAAAGCGAGCAGTACTTC CGSSRSSGGKSEQYF
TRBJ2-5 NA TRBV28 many TGTGCCAGCAGTAAATGGGAGACCCAGTACTTC CASSKWETQYF
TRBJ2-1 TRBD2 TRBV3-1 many TGTGCCAGCAGCCCCCTCGGGGGGGTCACCTACAATGAGCAGTTCTTC CASSPLGGVTYNEQFF
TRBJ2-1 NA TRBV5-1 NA TGCGCCAGCAGCTTGGCCCCAGGGGACTTGGGTGAGCATTCCTTC CASSLAPGDLGEHSF
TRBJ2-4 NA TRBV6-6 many TGTGCCAGCAGTTACGGAGGGGCCGAGGGGAACATTCAGTACTTC CASSYGGAEGNIQYF
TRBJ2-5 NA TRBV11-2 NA TGTGCCAGCAGCCTAGCGACAGAGACCCAGTACTTC CASSLATETQYF
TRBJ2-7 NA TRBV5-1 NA TGCGCCAGCAGCTTGGCCACCGTGAGGGTTGAAGAGCAGTACTTC CASSLATVRVEEQYF
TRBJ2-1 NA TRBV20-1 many TGCAGTGCTAGGGGAGACAGGAGCTCCTACAATGAGCAGTTCTTC CSARGDRSSYNEQFF
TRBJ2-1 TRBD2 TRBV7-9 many TGTGCCAGCAGCTTAATCGGGACTAACAATGAGCAGTTCTTC CASSLIGTNNEQFF
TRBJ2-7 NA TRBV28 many TGTGCCAGCAGTTTTGTAGGAGGGCCGTTATACTCCTACGAGCAGTACTTC CASSFVGGPLYSYEQYF
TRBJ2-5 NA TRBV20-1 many TGCAGTGCGCAAGAACCGGGACCTATACCCGAGACCCAGTACTTC CSAQEPGPIPETQYF
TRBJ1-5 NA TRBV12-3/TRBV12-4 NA TGTGCCAGCAGCCCTGAGAGGGAGGATCAGACCCAGCATTTT CASSPEREDQTQHF